The T cell receptor (beta chain) under discussion was sequenced for a study of control samples from healthy donors and cancer patients. Using immunoSEQ multiplex PCR, the repertoire was profiled, and TCRdb retains in-frame clones only, with some absent. The sample lists 100,000 or so clones, roughly 90% occurring once. Sequences were obtained from blood. The sequence came from a woman in her twenties or thirties in good health.

CDR3 residues: CASSARMGYEQYF. The CDR3 DNA sequence: TGCGCCAGCAGCGCCCGGATGGGCTACGAGCAGTACTTC. The chain recombines TRBV10-1 with TRBJ2-7; D is uncertain. Germline V gives CDR1 WNHNN, CDR2 SYGVQD (reference sequence). V lost 6 bases to trimming and J lost 3 bases, with 12 bases between them. The CDR3 sequence is 13 residues long.